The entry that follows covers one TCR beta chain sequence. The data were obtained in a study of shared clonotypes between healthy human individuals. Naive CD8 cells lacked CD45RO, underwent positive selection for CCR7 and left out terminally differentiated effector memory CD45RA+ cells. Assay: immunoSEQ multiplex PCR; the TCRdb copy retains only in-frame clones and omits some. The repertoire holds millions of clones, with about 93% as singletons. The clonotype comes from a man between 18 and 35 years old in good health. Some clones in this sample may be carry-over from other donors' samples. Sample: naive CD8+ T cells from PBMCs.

CDR3 protein: CASTKTGGSTDTQYF. The DNA of the CDR3 is TGTGCCAGCACCAAGACAGGGGGCAGCACAGATACGCAGTATTTT. The rearrangement joins TRBV27 to TRBJ2-3, with 10 bases identical to TRBD1. With 7 bases clipped from V and 0 bases from J, the junction kept 4 bases outside the gene matches. This CDR3 region has 15 residues. The V gene's germline CDR1 is MNHEY and CDR2 SMNVEV (reference sequence).